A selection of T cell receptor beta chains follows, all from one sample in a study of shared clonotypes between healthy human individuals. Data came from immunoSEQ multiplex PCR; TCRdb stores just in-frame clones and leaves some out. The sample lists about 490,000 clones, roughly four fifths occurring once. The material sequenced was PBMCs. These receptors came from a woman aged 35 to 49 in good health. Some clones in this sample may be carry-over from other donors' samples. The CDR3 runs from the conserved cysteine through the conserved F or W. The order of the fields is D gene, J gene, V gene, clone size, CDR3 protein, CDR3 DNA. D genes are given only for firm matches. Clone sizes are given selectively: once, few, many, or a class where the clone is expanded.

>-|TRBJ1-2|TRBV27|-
CASSIRGPYGYTF
TGTGCCAGCAGCATAAGGGGCCCCTATGGCTACACCTTC
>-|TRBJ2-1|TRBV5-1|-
CASSLDRARYNEQFF
TGCGCCAGCAGCTTGGACAGGGCCCGCTACAATGAGCAGTTCTTC
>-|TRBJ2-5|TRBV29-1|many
CSVGDRWETQYF
TGCAGCGTTGGGGACCGGTGGGAGACCCAGTACTTC
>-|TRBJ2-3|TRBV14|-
CASSPSGSDTQYF
TGTGCCAGCAGCCCCTCAGGGTCAGATACGCAGTATTTT
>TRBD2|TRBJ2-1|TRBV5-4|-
CASSQESGTRDIGGNEQFF
TGTGCCAGCAGCCAAGAATCCGGGACTAGGGACATCGGCGGGAATGAGCAGTTCTTC
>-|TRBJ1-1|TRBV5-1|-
CASSMVIGGMNTEAFF
TGCGCCAGCAGCATGGTTATCGGGGGCATGAACACTGAAGCTTTCTTT
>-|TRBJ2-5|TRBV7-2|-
CASSSVGGEETQYF
TGTGCCAGCAGCTCGGTGGGAGGTGAAGAGACCCAGTACTTC
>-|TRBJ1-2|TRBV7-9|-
CASNPGHLLNYGYTF
TGTGCCAGCAACCCCGGACACCTTTTAAACTATGGCTACACCTTC
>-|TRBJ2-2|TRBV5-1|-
CASSFPQSGAGTGELFF
TGCGCCAGCAGCTTCCCACAGTCAGGGGCGGGTACCGGGGAGCTGTTTTTT
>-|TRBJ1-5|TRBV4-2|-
CASSQSANQPQHF
TGTGCCAGCAGCCAATCTGCCAATCAGCCCCAGCATTTT
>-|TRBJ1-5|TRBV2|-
CASSIFLTQPQHF
TGTGCCAGCAGTATCTTTTTAACCCAGCCCCAGCATTTT
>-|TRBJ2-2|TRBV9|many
CASSGGDTGELFF
TGTGCCAGCAGCGGAGGGGATACCGGGGAGCTGTTTTTT
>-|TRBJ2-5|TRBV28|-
CASSLRPGVEFETQYF
TGTGCCAGCAGTTTAAGGCCCGGGGTCGAGTTCGAGACCCAGTACTTC
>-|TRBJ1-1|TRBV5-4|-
CASRGSGRMAFF
TGTGCCAGCAGGGGGAGCGGGCGGATGGCTTTCTTT
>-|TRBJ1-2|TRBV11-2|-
CASSSRAHGGYTF
TGTGCCAGCAGCTCCCGGGCTCACGGTGGCTACACCTTC
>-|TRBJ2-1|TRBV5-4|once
CASSLYPQATYNEQFF
TGTGCCAGCAGCTTGTATCCGCAGGCAACCTACAATGAGCAGTTCTTC
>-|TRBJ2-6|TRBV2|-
CASESSGANVLTF
TGTGCCAGCGAGTCCTCTGGGGCCAACGTCCTGACTTTC
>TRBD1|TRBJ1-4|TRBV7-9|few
CASSLFAGQGKLFF
TGTGCCAGCAGCTTATTTGCGGGACAGGGAAAACTGTTTTTT
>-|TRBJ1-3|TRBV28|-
CASSLRSLLRNTIYF
TGTGCCAGCAGTTTACGTAGCCTACTCCGAAACACCATATATTTT
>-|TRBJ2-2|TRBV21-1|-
CASSKRGKGANKSTGELFF
TGTGCCAGCAGCAAACGAGGGAAGGGGGCCAACAAAAGCACCGGGGAGCTGTTTTTT
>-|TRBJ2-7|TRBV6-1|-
CASTVRASSYEQYF
TGTGCCAGCACCGTCAGGGCGAGCTCCTACGAGCAGTACTTC
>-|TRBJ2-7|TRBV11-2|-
CASSFPPSDTTSYEQYF
TGTGCCAGCAGCTTCCCCCCGTCAGATACAACGTCCTACGAGCAGTACTTC
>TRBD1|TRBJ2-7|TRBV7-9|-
CASSLVTGEQYF
TGTGCCAGCAGCTTAGTGACAGGGGAGCAGTACTTC
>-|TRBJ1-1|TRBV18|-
CASSPGMWDTEAFF
TGTGCCAGCTCACCGGGAATGTGGGACACTGAAGCTTTCTTT
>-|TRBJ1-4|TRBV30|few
CAWSVAAHATNEKLFF
TGTGCCTGGAGTGTAGCTGCCCACGCAACTAATGAAAAACTGTTTTTT
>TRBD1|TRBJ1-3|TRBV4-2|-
CASSQDPLTGGLGNTIYF
TGTGCCAGCAGCCAGGACCCTTTAACAGGGGGCTTGGGAAACACCATATATTTT
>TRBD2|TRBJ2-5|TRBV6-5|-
CASSPGLAGSEQYF
TGTGCCAGCAGCCCGGGACTAGCGGGATCAGAGCAGTACTTC
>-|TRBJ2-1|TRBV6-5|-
CASSYTVQNNNEQFF
TGTGCCAGCAGTTACACGGTACAGAACAACAATGAGCAGTTCTTC
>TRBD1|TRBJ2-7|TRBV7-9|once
CASSSQGAHHEQYF
TGTGCCAGCAGCTCCCAGGGGGCCCACCACGAGCAGTACTTC
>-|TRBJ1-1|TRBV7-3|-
CASSLNVGPNTEAFF
TGTGCCAGCAGCTTAAATGTAGGACCTAACACTGAAGCTTTCTTT
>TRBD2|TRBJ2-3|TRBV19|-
CASSPGLAGAADTQYF
TGTGCCAGTAGTCCAGGACTAGCGGGAGCGGCAGATACGCAGTATTTT
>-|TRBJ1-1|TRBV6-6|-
CASSYPGKGTEAFF
TGTGCCAGCAGTTACCCGGGGAAGGGCACTGAAGCTTTCTTT
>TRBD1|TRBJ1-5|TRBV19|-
CASSIPGQGSNQPQHF
TGTGCCAGTAGTATTCCGGGACAGGGAAGCAATCAGCCCCAGCATTTT
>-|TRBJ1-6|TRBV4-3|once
CASSQDQGFNSPLHF
TGCGCCAGCAGCCAAGACCAGGGGTTTAATTCACCCCTCCACTTT
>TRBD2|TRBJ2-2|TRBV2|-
CASRQLAGPNTGELFF
TGTGCCAGCAGGCAACTAGCGGGGCCGAACACCGGGGAGCTGTTTTTT
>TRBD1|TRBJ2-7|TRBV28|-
CASSLFLLIDRGLSYEQYF
TGTGCCAGCAGTCTCTTCTTACTCATAGACAGGGGGCTTAGCTACGAGCAGTACTTC
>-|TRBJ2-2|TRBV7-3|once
CASSGGANRELFF
TGTGCCAGCAGCGGCGGGGCCAATAGGGAGCTGTTTTTT
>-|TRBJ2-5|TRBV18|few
CASSPNTGIETQYF
TGTGCCAGCTCACCCAACACAGGGATCGAGACCCAGTACTTC
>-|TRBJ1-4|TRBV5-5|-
CASSQDSVPSTNEKLFF
TGTGCCAGCAGCCAGGACAGCGTCCCTTCAACTAATGAAAAACTGTTTTTT
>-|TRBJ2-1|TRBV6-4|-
CASSGSTGRSYNEQFF
TGTGCCAGCAGTGGATCCACAGGGCGTTCCTACAATGAGCAGTTCTTC
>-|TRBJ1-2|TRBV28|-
CASSFEGVLEGYTF
TGTGCCAGCAGTTTTGAAGGGGTACTGGAGGGCTACACCTTC
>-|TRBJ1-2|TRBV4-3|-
CASSQDMGGYTF
TGCGCCAGCAGCCAAGATATGGGAGGCTACACCTTC
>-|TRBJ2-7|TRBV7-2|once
CASSLGLASDEQYF
TGTGCCAGCAGCTTAGGCCTAGCTTCAGACGAGCAGTACTTC
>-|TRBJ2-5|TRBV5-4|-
CASSLPSTQETQYF
TGTGCCAGCAGCTTGCCCTCTACCCAAGAGACCCAGTACTTC